This T cell receptor (beta chain) was profiled in a study of T cells after yellow fever vaccination. Generation of TCR cDNA used 5'RACE template switching (which added a universal primer site and UMIs). Via MiXCR, TCRdb re-called the 5' RACE reads, giving one row per CDR3 protein. In the table there are 450,000 to 550,000 distinct CDR3 sequences, 21% of which are singletons. This clonotype appeared a few times. The receptor was derived from a man aged 18-30 years who received the YFV17D yellow fever vaccine. Sequences were derived from PBMCs, sampled 21 days after the first yellow fever vaccination.

CDR3 sequence: CASSPNRGDAYF. CDR3 bases: TGTGCCAGCAGCCCTAACAGGGGGGACGCGTATTTT. This sequence joins TRBV7-2 and TRBJ2-3; TRBD1 agrees at 8 bases. Trimming at V came to 5 bases and at J to 14 bases, leaving 9 bases not matched to a gene. CDR3 size: 12 residues. Looked up from germline, CDR1 is SGHTA and CDR2 is FQGNSA.